This TCR beta chain was documented in a study of identical twins (dated by TCRdb to 2016 to 2017). Context from the whole study: To test whether fetal clonotypes persist, the study used deep sequencing on TCR alpha and beta repertoires from monozygotic twins, unrelated adults of various ages, and cord blood. To rule out contamination, the twin experiments were replicated at different times with different library preparation protocols.

Libraries came from 5' RACE. TCRdb names Illumina HiSeq 2000 as the instrument used. Template switching added a universal primer binding site, and the final cDNA carried a unique molecular identifier that allowed TCR cDNA molecules to be counted accurately. First-strand cDNA for TCR alpha and beta chains was synthesized from specific primers in the conserved constant-segment region. To control for contamination, each cDNA library was double barcoded with a SMART-Mk sample barcode plus Illumina barcodes. Two successive PCR steps introduced TruSeq adapter sequences along with Illumina sample barcodes. Sequencing of the TCR alpha and beta cDNA libraries was done on the Illumina HiSeq platform using custom primers. The study's processing was this. MiGEC was used to process raw reads and extract unique molecular identifiers, and MiXCR was used to find CDR3 positions. Recombination models were inferred per individual with the repgenHMM and IGoR tools using an EM algorithm. The tcR package in R was used for shared clonotype analysis, with sharing normalized by the product of cloneset sizes. To study raw recombination without the effects of thymic and clonal selection, out-of-frame nonproductive sequences were analyzed. Using fastp trimming at Q25 and MiXCR clonotype assembly, TCRdb reanalyzed the public sequencing data and kept in-frame beta chains. One record per CDR3 amino acid sequence lists the most common genes and DNA. TCRdb, not the authors, supplied the V and J calls. This sample holds approximately 550,000 distinct CDR3 sequences; 20% to 25% were observed only once. Of the sample, more than 0.4% falls within the top ten clones.

Paper-wide results and their limitations: Because the same donors could not be followed over many years, the conclusions depended on cross-sectional statistical analysis. Out-of-frame TCR alpha sequences shared between twins showed an excess of low generation-probability sequences compared with coincidental sharing between unrelated individuals. The excess sharing between twins in beta out-of-frame sequences was weaker because fewer shared sequences reduced the signal-to-noise ratio. Fewer insertions were carried by abundant cord blood beta clonotypes, a similar but weaker trend appeared in young adult naive repertoires, and no such trend appeared in memory repertoires. Invariant T cells such as MAIT and iNKT could partly confound zero-insertion analyses, although diverse VJ usage argued against such confounding for most clonotypes. Recombination models systematically underestimated out-of-frame TCR alpha sharing in monozygotic twins but agreed with sharing between unrelated individuals.

Concerning this clonotype itself: It has no known antigen specificity. No much larger clone is present one base from it, and per-base qualities are unavailable.

The CDR3 runs 16 amino acids, cysteine and phenylalanine included. Only the CDR3 part of the read is kept: 48 bases, read in frame from the first base. The V and J ends are trimmed by 7 bases and 7 bases, leaving 23 bases between them. The germline V gene sets CDR1 to SNHLY and CDR2 to FYNNEI. All donors were healthy Caucasians. The twin cohort consisted of three pairs of female monozygotic twins, all aged roughly 18 to 30 years. CD4+ and CD8+ T cell populations were isolated with positive isolation kits from Invitrogen. This sample also belongs to another study, concerning yellow fever vaccine responses in identical twins. That second report states: According to the authors, in identical twins the way T cells responded to vaccination appeared partly convergent and partly personalized. In identical twins, the study followed T cell clones that responded to the vaccine with precision.

This sequence was found in a woman aged 18-30 years in good health. The specimen sequenced was CD4+ T cells sorted from blood. Recombination joined TRBV2 with TRBJ2-1; D gene: possibly TRBD2, on 6 matching bases. The CDR3 reads CASIVSRDSSRNEQFF. DNA sequence: TGTGCCAGCATAGTGTCTAGGGACTCAAGTAGAAATGAGCAGTTCTTC.